This record covers a single T cell receptor beta chain. Its target is unknown. These data are taken from a study of Graves' ophthalmopathy and Graves' hyperthyroidism. The study excluded patients with other autoimmune diseases, uncontrolled infections, pregnancy or lactation. Investigators amplified TCR beta CDR3 regions from RNA transcripts. Second-round multiplex PCR came after first-round RT-PCR with HTBI primers. One entry per CDR3 protein, called by TCRdb with MiXCR from the multiplex PCR reads. The repertoire holds about 16,000 distinct CDR3 sequences, 46% seen once, with around 25% in the top ten. Notes on the study in general: Blood also held most thyroid clonotypes expanded above 0.001 frequency.

The CDR3 is 18 amino acids. Germline loops: CDR1 LGHNA, CDR2 YSLEER. Unmatched junction bases numbered 17, after V lost 5 bases and J lost 6 bases. The receptor was derived from a woman between 40 and 55 years old with stable Graves' hyperthyroidism. This chain joins TRBV4-3 and TRBJ2-1; 9 nucleotides align to TRBD1. The sequencing input was peripheral blood. The CDR3 reads CASSFTRRGTGLVNEQFF. DNA of the CDR3: TGCGCCAGCAGCTTCACCAGAAGGGGGACAGGGTTGGTCAATGAGCAGTTCTTC.